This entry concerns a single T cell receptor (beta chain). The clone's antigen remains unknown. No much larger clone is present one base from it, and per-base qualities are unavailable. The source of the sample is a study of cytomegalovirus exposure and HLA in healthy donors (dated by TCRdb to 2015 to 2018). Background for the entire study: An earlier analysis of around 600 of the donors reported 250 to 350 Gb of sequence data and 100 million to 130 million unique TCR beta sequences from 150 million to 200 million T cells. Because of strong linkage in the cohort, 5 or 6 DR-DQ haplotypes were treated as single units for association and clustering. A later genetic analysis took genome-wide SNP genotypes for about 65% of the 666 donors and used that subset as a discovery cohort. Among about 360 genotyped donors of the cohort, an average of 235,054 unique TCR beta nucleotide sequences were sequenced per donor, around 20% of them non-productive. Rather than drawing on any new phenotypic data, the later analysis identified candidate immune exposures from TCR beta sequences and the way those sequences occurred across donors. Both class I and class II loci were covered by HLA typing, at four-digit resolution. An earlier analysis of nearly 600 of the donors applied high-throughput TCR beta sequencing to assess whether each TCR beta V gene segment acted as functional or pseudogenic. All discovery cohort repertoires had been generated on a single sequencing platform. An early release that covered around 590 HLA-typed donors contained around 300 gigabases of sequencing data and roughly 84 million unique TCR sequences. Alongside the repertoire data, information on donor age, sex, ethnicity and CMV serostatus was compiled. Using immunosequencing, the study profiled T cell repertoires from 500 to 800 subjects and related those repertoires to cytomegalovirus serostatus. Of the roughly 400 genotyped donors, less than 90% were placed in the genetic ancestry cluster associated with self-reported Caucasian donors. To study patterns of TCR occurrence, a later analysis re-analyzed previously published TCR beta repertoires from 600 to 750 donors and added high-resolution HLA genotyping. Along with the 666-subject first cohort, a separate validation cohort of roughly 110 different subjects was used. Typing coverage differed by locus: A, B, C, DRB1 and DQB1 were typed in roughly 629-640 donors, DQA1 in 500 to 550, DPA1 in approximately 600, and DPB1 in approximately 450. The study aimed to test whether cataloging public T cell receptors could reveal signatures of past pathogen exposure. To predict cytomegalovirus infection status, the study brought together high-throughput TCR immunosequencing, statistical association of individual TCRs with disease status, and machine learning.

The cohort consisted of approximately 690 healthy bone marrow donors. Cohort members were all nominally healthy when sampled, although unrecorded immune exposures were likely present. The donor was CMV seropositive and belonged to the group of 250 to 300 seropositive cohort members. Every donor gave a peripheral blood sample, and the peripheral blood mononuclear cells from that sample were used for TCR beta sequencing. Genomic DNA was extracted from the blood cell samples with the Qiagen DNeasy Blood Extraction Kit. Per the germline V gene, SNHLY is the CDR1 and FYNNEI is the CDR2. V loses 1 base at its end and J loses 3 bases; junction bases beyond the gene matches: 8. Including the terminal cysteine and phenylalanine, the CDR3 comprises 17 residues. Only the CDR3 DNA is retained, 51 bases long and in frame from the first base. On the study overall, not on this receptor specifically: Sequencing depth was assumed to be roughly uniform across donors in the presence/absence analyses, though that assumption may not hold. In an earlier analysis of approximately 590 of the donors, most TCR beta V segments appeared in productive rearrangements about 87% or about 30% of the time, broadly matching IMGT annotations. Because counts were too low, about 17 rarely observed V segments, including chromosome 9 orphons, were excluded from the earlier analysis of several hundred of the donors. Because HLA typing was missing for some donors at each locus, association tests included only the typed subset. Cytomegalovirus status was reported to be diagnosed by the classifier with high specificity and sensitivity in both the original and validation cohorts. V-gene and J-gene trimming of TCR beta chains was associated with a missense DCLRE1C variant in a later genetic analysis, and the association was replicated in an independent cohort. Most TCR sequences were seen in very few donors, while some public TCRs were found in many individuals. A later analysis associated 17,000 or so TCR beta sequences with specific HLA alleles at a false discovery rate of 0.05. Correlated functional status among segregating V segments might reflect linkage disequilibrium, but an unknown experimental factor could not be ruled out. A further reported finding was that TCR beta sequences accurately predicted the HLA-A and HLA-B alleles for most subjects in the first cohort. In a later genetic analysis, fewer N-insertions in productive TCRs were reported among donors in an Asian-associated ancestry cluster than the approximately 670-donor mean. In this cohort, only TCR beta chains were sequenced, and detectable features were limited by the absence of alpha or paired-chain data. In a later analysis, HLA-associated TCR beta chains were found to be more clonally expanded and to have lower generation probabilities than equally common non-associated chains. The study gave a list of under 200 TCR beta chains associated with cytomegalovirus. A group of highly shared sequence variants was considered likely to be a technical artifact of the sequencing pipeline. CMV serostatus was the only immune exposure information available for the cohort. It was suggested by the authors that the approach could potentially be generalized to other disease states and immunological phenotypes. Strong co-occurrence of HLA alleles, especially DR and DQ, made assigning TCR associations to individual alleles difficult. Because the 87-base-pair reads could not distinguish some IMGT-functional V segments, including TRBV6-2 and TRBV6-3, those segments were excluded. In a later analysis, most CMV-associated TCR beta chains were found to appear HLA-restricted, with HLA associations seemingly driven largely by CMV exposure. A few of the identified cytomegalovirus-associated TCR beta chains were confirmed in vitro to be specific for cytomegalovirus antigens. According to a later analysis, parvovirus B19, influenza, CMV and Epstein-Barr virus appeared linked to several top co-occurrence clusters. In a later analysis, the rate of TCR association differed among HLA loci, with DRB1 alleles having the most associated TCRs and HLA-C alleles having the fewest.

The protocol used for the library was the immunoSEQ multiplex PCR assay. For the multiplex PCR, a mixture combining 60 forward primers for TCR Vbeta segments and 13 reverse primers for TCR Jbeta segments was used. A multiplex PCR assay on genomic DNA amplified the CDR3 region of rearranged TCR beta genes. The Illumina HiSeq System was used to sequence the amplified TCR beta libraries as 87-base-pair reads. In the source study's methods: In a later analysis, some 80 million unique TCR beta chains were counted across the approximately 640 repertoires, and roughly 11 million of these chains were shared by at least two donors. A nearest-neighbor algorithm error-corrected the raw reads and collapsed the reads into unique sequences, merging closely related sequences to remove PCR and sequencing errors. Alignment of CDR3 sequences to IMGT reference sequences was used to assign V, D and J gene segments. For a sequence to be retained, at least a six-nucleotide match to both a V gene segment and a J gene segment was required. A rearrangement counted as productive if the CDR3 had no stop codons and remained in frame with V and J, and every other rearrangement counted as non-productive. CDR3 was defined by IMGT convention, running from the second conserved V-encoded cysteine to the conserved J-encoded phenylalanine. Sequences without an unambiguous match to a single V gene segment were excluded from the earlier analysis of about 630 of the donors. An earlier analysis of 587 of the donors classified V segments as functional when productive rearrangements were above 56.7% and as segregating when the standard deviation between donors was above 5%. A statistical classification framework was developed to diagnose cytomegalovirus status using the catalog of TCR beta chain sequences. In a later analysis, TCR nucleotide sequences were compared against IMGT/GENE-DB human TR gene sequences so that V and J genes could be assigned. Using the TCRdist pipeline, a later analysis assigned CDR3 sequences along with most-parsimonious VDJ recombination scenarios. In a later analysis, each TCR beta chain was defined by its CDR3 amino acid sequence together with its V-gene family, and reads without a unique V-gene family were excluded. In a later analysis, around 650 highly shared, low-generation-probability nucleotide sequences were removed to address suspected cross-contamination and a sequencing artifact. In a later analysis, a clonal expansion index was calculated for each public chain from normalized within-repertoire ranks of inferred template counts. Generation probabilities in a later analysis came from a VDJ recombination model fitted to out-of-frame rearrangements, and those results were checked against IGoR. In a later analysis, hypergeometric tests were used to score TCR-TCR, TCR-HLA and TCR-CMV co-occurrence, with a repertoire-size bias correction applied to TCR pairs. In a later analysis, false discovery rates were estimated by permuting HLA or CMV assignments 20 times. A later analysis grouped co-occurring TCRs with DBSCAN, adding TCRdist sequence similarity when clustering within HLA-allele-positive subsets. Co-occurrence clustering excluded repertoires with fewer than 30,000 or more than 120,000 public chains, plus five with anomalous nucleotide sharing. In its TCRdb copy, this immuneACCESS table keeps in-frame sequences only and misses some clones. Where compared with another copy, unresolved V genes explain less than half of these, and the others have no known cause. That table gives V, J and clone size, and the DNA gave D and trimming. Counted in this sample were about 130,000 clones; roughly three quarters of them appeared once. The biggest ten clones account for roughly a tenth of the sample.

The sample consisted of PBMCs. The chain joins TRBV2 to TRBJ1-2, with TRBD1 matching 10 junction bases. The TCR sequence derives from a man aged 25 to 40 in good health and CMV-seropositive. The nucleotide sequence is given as TGTGCCAGCAGTGAAGGTGGGACAGGGGTTGGGTACTATGGCTACACCTTC. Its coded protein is CASSEGGTGVGYYGYTF.